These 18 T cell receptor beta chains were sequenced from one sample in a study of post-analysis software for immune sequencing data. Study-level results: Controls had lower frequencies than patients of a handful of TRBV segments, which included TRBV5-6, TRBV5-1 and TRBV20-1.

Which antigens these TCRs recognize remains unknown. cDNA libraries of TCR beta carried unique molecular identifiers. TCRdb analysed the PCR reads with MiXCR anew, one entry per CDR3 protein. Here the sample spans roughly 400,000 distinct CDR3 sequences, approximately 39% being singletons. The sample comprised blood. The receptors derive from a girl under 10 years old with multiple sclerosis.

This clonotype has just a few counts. CDR3 coding DNA: TGCGCCAGCAGCGCCACCGGGACAGGGCACACTGAAGCTTTCTTT. Protein product: CASSATGTGHTEAFF. The J gene is TRBJ1-1, the V gene TRBV5-1, with 9 bases identical to TRBD1. The CDR3 length is 15 residues. V trimming: 4 bases; J trimming: 3 bases; junction bases outside the gene matches: 7. Germline lookup yields CDR1 SGHRS and CDR2 YFSETQ.

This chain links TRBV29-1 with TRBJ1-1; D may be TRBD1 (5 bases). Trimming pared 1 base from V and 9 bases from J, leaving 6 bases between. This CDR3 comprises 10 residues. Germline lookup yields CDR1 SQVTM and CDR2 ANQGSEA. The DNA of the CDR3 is TGCAGCGTTGAAGGACAGCAAGCTTTCTTT. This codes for CSVEGQQAFF.

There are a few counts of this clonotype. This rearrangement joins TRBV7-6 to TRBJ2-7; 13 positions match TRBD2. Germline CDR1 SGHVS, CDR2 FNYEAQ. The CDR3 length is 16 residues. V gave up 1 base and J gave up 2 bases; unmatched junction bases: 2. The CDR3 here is CASSLGTSGGTYEQYF. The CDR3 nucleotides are TGTGCCAGCAGCTTAGGGACTAGCGGGGGTACCTACGAGCAGTACTTC.

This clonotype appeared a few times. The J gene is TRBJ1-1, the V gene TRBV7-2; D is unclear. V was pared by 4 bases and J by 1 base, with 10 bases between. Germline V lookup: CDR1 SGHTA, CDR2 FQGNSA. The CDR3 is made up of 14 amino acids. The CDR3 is CASSSQLSNTEAFF. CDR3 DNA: TGTGCCAGCAGCTCCCAATTGTCGAACACTGAAGCTTTCTTT.

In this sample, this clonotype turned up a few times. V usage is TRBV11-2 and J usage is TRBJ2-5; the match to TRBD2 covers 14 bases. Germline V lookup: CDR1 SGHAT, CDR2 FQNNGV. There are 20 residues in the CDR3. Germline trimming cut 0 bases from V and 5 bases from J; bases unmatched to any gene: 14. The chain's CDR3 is CASSLDRRGTSGSTKETQYF. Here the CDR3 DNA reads TGTGCCAGCAGCTTAGATAGGAGGGGGACTAGCGGGAGTACGAAGGAGACCCAGTACTTC.

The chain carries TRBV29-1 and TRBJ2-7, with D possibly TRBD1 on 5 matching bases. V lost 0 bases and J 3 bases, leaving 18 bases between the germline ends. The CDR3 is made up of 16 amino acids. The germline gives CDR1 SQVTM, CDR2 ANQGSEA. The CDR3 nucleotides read TGCAGCGTTGAAGATCGTCGTACAGGATCTAGCTACGAGCAGTACTTC. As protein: CSVEDRRTGSSYEQYF.

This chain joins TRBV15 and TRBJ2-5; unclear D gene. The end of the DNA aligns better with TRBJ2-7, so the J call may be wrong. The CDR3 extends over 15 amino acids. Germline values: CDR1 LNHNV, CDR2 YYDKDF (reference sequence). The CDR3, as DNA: TGTGCCACCAGCAGAGAAGAGACAAGATCCTACGAGCAGTACTTC. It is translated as CATSREETRSYEQYF.

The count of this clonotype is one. The CDR3 DNA reads as TGTGCCAGCAGTTTAGCCGGGACGCTTTATTGGGGCACCTTC. It translates to CASSLAGTLYWGTF. The chain recombines TRBV12-3 or TRBV12-4 with TRBJ1-2, with a tentative D call TRBD1 (5 bases). V gave up 0 bases and J gave up 13 bases, with 18 bases separating them. The CDR3 consists of 14 residues.

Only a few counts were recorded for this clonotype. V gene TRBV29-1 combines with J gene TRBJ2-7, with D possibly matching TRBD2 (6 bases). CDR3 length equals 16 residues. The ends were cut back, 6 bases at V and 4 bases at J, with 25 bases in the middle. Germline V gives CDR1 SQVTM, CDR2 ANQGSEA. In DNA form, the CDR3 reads TGCAGCGTCCAAGGGACGCCAGCCGTCGGGGGTTACGAGCAGTACTTC. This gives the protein CSVQGTPAVGGYEQYF.

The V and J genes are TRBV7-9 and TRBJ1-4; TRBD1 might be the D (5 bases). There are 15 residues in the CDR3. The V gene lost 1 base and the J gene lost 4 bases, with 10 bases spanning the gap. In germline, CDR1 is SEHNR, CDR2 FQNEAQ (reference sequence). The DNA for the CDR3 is TGTGCCAGCAGCTTAGGACAGACACTTAATGAAAAACTGTTTTTT. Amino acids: CASSLGQTLNEKLFF.

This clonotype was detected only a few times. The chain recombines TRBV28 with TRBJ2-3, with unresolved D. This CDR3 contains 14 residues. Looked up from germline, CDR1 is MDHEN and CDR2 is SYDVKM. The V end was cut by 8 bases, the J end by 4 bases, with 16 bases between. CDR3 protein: CASSEYPLSDTQYF. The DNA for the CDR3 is TGTGCCAGCTCCGAATACCCCCTGTCAGATACGCAGTATTTT. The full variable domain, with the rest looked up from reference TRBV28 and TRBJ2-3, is DVKVTQSSRYLVKRTGEKVFLECVQDMDHENMFWYRQDPGLGLRLIYFSYDVKMKEKGDIPEGYSVSREKKERFSLILESASTNQTSMYLCASSEYPLSDTQYFGPGTRLTVL.

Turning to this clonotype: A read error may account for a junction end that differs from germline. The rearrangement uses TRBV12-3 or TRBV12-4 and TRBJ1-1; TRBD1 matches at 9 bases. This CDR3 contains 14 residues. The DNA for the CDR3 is TGTGCCAGCACCCAAGGGACAGGGAACTCTGAAGCTTTCTTT. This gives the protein CASTQGTGNSEAFF.

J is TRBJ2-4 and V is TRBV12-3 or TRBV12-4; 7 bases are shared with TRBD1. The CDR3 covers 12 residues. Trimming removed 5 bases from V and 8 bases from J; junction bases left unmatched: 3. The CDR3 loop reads CASSNRGYIQYF. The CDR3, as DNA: TGTGCCAGCAGTAACAGGGGATACATTCAGTACTTC.

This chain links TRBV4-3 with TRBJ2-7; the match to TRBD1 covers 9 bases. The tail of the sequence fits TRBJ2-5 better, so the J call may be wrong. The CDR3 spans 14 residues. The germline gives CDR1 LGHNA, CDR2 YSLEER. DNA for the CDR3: TGCGCCAGCAGCCAAAACAGGGGGCATGAGACCCAGTACTTC. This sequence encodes CASSQNRGHETQYF.

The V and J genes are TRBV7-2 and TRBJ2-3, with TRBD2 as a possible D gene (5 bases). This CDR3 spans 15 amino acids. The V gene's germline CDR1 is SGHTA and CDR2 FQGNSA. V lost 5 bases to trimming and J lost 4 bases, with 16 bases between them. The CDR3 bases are TGTGCCAGCAGCGTCACTAGGGCTTTAGCAGATACGCAGTATTTT. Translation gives CASSVTRALADTQYF.

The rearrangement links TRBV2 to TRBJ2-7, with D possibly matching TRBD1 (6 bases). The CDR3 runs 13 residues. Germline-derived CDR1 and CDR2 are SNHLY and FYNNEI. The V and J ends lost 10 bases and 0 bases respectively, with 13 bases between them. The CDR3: CATSDRSSYEQYF. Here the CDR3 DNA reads TGTGCCACCTCGGACAGAAGCTCCTACGAGCAGTACTTC. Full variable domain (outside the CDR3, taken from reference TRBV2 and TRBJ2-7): EPEVTQTPSHQVTQMGQEVILRCVPISNHLYFYWYRQILGQKVEFLVSFYNNEISEKSEIFDDQFSVERPDGSNFTLKIRSTKLEDSAMYFCATSDRSSYEQYFGPGTRLTVT.

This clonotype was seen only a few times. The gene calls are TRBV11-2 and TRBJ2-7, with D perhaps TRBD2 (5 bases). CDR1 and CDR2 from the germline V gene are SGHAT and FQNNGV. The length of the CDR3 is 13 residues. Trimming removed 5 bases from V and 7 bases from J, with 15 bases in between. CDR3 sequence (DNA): TGTGCCAGCAGCCCCCCGGGCCCGGGAGAGCAGTACTTC. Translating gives CASSPPGPGEQYF.

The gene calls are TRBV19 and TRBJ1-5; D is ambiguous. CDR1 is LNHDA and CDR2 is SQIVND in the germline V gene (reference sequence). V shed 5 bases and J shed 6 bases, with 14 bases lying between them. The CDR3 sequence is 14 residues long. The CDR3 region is CASSSFLEGQPQHF. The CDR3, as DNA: TGTGCCAGTAGTTCCTTCTTGGAGGGTCAGCCCCAGCATTTT.